This T cell receptor (beta chain) was captured in a study of blood T cell repertoires in COVID-19. Study details: The United States, Italy and Spain were the sources of the acute and convalescent COVID-19 samples.

Produced via immunoSEQ multiplex PCR; TCRdb's table is partial and in-frame only. The table records around 250,000 clones, around 93% of them present only once. V shed 3 bases, J shed 1 base, and the junction held 6 bases outside the gene matches. The CDR3 covers 15 residues. Germline loops: CDR1 ENHRY, CDR2 SYGVKD. Specimen: PBMCs or T cells enriched from blood (not recorded which). The sequence derives from a man in his forties who had been exposed to COVID-19. The chain combines TRBV10-3 with TRBJ2-7; 7 bases agree with TRBD1. CDR3 in DNA: TGTGCCATCAGTGAAACAGGGGCGAGGTCCTACGAGCAGTACTTC. It encodes CAISETGARSYEQYF.